Each of the 24 T cell receptor beta chains below was sequenced from the same sample in a study of blood T cell repertoires in COVID-19. Profiled with immunoSEQ multiplex PCR; TCRdb holds only in-frame clones, not every one. The sample contains roughly 59,000 clones, approximately 78% of which appear only once. Sequenced: peripheral blood. These receptors were obtained from an older man with acute or convalescent COVID-19.

This clone came up a few times. The gene calls are TRBV5-5 and TRBJ2-7; TRBD2 matches 9 bases. The germline V gene has CDR1 SGHKS and CDR2 YYEKEE (reference sequence). The CDR3 has 17 amino acids. With V trimmed by 2 bases and J by 1 base, 10 bases remained unmatched. This CDR3 reads CASSFRSLREGSYEQYF. Here the CDR3 DNA reads TGTGCCAGCAGCTTTCGGTCGCTGCGGGAGGGTTCCTACGAGCAGTACTTC.

This chain uses TRBV6-5 with TRBJ2-3; unclear D gene. Germline V gene data show CDR1 as MNHEY and CDR2 as SVGAGI. This CDR3 is built from 15 residues. V lost 5 bases to trimming and J lost 4 bases, with 16 bases between them. The CDR3 sequence: CASSTRQAPADTQYF. CDR3 DNA: TGTGCCAGCAGTACTCGGCAGGCGCCGGCAGATACGCAGTATTTT.

The chain links TRBV28 to TRBJ2-2; the D gene is possibly TRBD1 (5 bases). The germline V gene has CDR1 MDHEN and CDR2 SYDVKM. CDR3 length equals 14 residues. V lost 6 bases and J 3 bases, leaving 11 bases between the germline ends. The CDR3 loop is CASSSQGYTGELFF. The CDR3, as DNA: TGTGCCAGCAGCTCCCAGGGTTACACCGGGGAGCTGTTTTTT.

The gene calls are TRBV5-1 and TRBJ2-2; TRBD2 aligns across 14 bases. Germline V gives CDR1 SGHRS, CDR2 YFSETQ. The CDR3 is 16 residues long. V was clipped by 4 bases and J by 6 bases; unmatched bases: 5. The CDR3 nucleotides read TGCGCCAGCAGCGCGGGACTAGCGGGGGTCTCCGGGGAGCTGTTTTTT. As protein: CASSAGLAGVSGELFF.

V gene TRBV4-1 combines with J gene TRBJ2-2, with 13 bases matching TRBD2. J was trimmed by 5 bases and V by 6 bases; bases with no gene match: 9. This CDR3 has 17 residues. The germline CDR1 and CDR2 sequences are MGHRA and YSYEKL. CDR3 in amino acids: CASRPSRLAGGTGELFF. DNA of the CDR3: TGCGCCAGCAGACCCTCACGACTAGCGGGAGGAACCGGGGAGCTGTTTTTT.

This clone was detected only once. The CDR3 nucleotides read TGTGCCGGGGGGAGCTCCTACAATGAGCAGTTCTTC. Its protein product is CAGGSSYNEQFF. The gene calls are TRBV12-5 and TRBJ2-1; 7 bases fit TRBD2. This CDR3 comprises 12 residues. Germline lookup yields CDR1 LGHNT and CDR2 FRNRAP.

In DNA, the CDR3 is TGCGCCAGCAGCTTTATCGGGGGGCTCCAAGAGACCCAGTACTTC. Protein product: CASSFIGGLQETQYF. The chain combines TRBV5-1 with TRBJ2-5; D may be TRBD2 (7 bases). V was clipped by 2 bases and J by 1 base, with 12 bases between them. Germline loops: CDR1 SGHRS, CDR2 YFSETQ. The CDR3 runs 15 residues.

This clone is deemed medium-sized. V gene TRBV4-1 combines with J gene TRBJ2-6; TRBD1 aligns across 12 bases. V trimming: 3 bases; J trimming: 6 bases; junction bases outside the gene matches: 12. Germline V gene data show CDR1 as MGHRA and CDR2 as YSYEKL. CDR3 size: 19 residues. The CDR3 DNA reads TGCGCCAGCAGCCAGGTGGGACAGGGGGCTAGTCTGGCGGCCAACGTCCTGACTTTC. Amino acid sequence: CASSQVGQGASLAANVLTF.

The genes are TRBV6-6 and TRBJ2-1; TRBD2 aligns across 16 bases. Germline assignment: CDR1 MNHNY and CDR2 SVGAGI (reference sequence). V was pared by 5 bases and J by 1 base, with 5 bases of the junction left unmatched. The CDR3 loop spans 18 amino acids. In DNA, the CDR3 is TGTGCCAGCAGTCCGGGACTAGCGGGAGGGATATCCTACAATGAGCAGTTCTTC. Its translation: CASSPGLAGGISYNEQFF.

The chain combines TRBV29-1 with TRBJ1-4; weak D call: TRBD1 (5 bases). The CDR3 covers 11 residues. The germline V and J ends were trimmed by 0 bases and 14 bases, with 10 bases remaining between them. Germline V lookup: CDR1 SQVTM, CDR2 ANQGSEA. CDR3 sequence: CSVEDAEGLFF. The CDR3 region has the DNA TGCAGCGTTGAAGACGCGGAGGGGCTGTTTTTT.

V gene TRBV5-4 combines with J gene TRBJ2-6; 7 positions agree with TRBD1. The germline V gene encodes CDR1 SGHNT and CDR2 YYREEE (reference sequence). The CDR3 covers 17 residues. J was trimmed by 0 bases and V by 4 bases; bases with no gene match: 7. CDR3 sequence: CASSKGQESSGANVLTF. CDR3 in DNA: TGTGCCAGCAGCAAAGGACAGGAGAGCTCTGGGGCCAACGTCCTGACTTTC.

The chain is built from TRBV5-1 and TRBJ2-3; 9 nucleotides agree with TRBD2. Losses at the gene ends were 0 bases for V and 2 bases for J; bases not matched to a gene: 4. This CDR3 is 16 amino acids long. CDR1 SGHRS and CDR2 YFSETQ come from the germline V gene. Written as DNA, the CDR3 is TGCGCCAGCAGCTTGGAGACTAGCGGTATCACAGATACGCAGTATTTT. Its translation: CASSLETSGITDTQYF.

The chain combines TRBV5-1 with TRBJ1-6; TRBD1 agrees at 8 bases. This CDR3 comprises 14 residues. The J segment lost 5 bases and the V segment lost 5 bases, leaving 3 bases of the junction unmatched. Germline lookup yields CDR1 SGHRS and CDR2 YFSETQ. CDR3 nucleotides: TGCGCCAGCAGTACAGGGGGGAATAATTCACCCCTCCACTTT. Residues: CASSTGGNNSPLHF.

This clone appeared a single time. The V call is TRBV2, the J call TRBJ1-4; a possible D gene is TRBD1 (5 bases). CDR1 and CDR2 (germline): SNHLY, FYNNEI. CDR3 length: 15 residues. Trimming stripped 8 bases from V and 14 bases from J, with 27 bases between. CDR3 in DNA: TGTGCCAGCCAAAAGGAGTCCAGGGTCCAAGTAGGGCTGTTTTTT. This codes for CASQKESRVQVGLFF.

The chain joins TRBV3-1 (or the pseudogene TRBV3-2) to TRBJ2-7; TRBD1 matches 9 bases. The CDR3 extends over 16 amino acids. Germline V lookup: CDR1 LGHDT, CDR2 YNNKEL (reference sequence). J gave up 1 base and V 0 bases, and 4 bases lay outside the gene matches. The CDR3 spells CASSQEGTGWSYEQYF. In DNA form, the CDR3 reads TGTGCCAGCAGCCAAGAGGGGACAGGGTGGTCCTACGAGCAGTACTTC.

The V gene is TRBV14, the J gene TRBJ2-1; perhaps TRBD2 as D (5 bases). Germline values: CDR1 SGHDN, CDR2 FVKESK. The length of the CDR3 is 17 residues. V dropped 0 bases and J dropped 2 bases, with 14 bases sitting between them. As DNA, the CDR3 is TGTGCCAGCAGCCAAGATGGACTGAACCTCGCCTACAATGAGCAGTTCTTC. It is translated as CASSQDGLNLAYNEQFF.

The chain uses TRBV6-5 and TRBJ2-2, with a tentative D call TRBD1 (6 bases). Trimming took off 6 bases at V and 8 bases at J, with 10 bases between the two ends. The CDR3 extends over 12 amino acids. Germline V gene sequence: CDR1 MNHEY, CDR2 SVGAGI. The CDR3 reads CASRKQGGELFF. The CDR3, as DNA: TGTGCCAGCAGAAAACAGGGAGGGGAGCTGTTTTTT.

Notes on this clone: An end of the junction differs from the germline gene, which may be a read error. This chain uses TRBV24-1 with TRBJ2-1; 14 bases map to TRBD2. The CDR3 covers 21 residues. Germline V gene sequence: CDR1 KGHDR, CDR2 SFDVKD. In DNA, the CDR3 is TGTGCCACTAGTGACGGTATTGGACTAGCGGGAGGCAAGAGCTCCTACAATGAGCAGTTCTTC. Translating gives CATSDGIGLAGGKSSYNEQFF.

This rearrangement joins TRBV2 to TRBJ2-7, with 13 bases aligning to TRBD2. Germline V lookup: CDR1 SNHLY, CDR2 FYNNEI. This CDR3 contains 17 residues. Trimming cost V 8 bases and J 0 bases; bases outside gene matches: 10. The CDR3 DNA is TGTGCCAGCCCTAAGGGACTAGCGGGAAAAGACTCCTACGAGCAGTACTTC. Its protein product is CASPKGLAGKDSYEQYF.

The chain carries TRBV3-1 (or the pseudogene TRBV3-2) and TRBJ2-2; 10 nucleotides line up with TRBD2. Losses at the gene ends were 4 bases for V and 1 base for J; bases not matched to a gene: 9. Germline V gene lookup returns CDR1 LGHDT and CDR2 YNNKEL (reference sequence). The CDR3 extends over 18 amino acids. CDR3 protein: CASSPPRLAGVNTGELFF. The CDR3 bases are TGTGCCAGCAGCCCCCCCCGGCTAGCGGGAGTGAACACCGGGGAGCTGTTTTTT.

The rearrangement links TRBV2 to TRBJ2-7; 7 bases match TRBD2. With 11 bases clipped from V and 5 bases from J, the junction kept 6 bases outside the gene matches. The V gene's germline CDR1 is SNHLY and CDR2 FYNNEI. This CDR3 comprises 11 residues. Here the CDR3 DNA reads TGTGCCCTGGGGGGGATTCACGAGCAGTACTTC. Protein sequence: CALGGIHEQYF.

The genes are TRBV11-3 and TRBJ2-7; D gene unclear. Germline V gene data show CDR1 as SGHNT and CDR2 as YENEEA. Trimming stripped 0 bases from V and 2 bases from J, with 8 bases between. The CDR3 is 14 amino acids. For the CDR3, the DNA is TGTGCCAGCAGCTTAGACCCCACGGCCTACGAGCAGTACTTC. Its translation: CASSLDPTAYEQYF.

The chain carries TRBV27 and TRBJ2-2, with TRBD1 identical over 7 bases. This CDR3 contains 15 residues. Germline trimming cut 2 bases from V and 7 bases from J; bases unmatched to any gene: 7. Germline lookup yields CDR1 MNHEY and CDR2 SMNVEV (reference sequence). This CDR3 reads CASSLQQGRVGELFF. As DNA, the CDR3 is TGTGCCAGCAGTTTACAACAGGGGAGAGTCGGGGAGCTGTTTTTT.

CDR3 in amino acids: CASSPRQGMSYGYTF. CDR3 DNA sequence: TGTGCCAGCAGCCCAAGACAGGGAATGAGCTATGGCTACACCTTC. This chain links TRBV7-9 with TRBJ1-2, with 7 bases lining up with TRBD1. This CDR3 is 15 amino acids long. Trimming at V came to 5 bases and at J to 4 bases, leaving 10 bases not matched to a gene. In germline, CDR1 is SEHNR, CDR2 FQNEAQ (reference sequence).